This TCR beta chain was found in a study of blood T cell repertoires in COVID-19. In the study overall: Samples representing acute and convalescent COVID-19 were sourced from the United States, Italy and Spain.

Profiled with immunoSEQ multiplex PCR; TCRdb holds only in-frame clones, not every one. The table lists around 130,000 clones, 70% to 85% of them singletons. This clone was picked up one time. Material for sequencing was peripheral blood. The source of this sequence is a woman aged 55-69 years with acute or convalescent COVID-19.

The CDR3 protein is CASSLLGRAGGYTF. In DNA, the CDR3 is TGTGCCAGCAGTTTACTAGGCAGGGCGGGGGGCTACACCTTC. The J gene is TRBJ1-2, the V gene TRBV28, with D maybe TRBD1 (5 bases). V was cut by 2 bases and J by 8 bases, with 15 bases left in between. Germline lookup yields CDR1 MDHEN and CDR2 SYDVKM. The CDR3 has 14 residues.